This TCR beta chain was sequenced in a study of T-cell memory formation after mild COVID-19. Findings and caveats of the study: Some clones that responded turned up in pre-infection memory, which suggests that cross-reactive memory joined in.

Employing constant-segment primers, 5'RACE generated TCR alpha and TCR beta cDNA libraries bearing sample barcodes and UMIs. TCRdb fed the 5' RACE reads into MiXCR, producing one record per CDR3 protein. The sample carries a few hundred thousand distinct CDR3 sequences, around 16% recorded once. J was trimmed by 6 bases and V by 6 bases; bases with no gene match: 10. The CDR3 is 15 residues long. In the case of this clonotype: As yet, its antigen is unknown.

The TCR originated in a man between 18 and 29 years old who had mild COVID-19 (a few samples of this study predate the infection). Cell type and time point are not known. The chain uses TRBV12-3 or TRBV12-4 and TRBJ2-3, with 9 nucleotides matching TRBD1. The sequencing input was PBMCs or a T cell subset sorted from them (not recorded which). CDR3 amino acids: CASSSRDRELDTQYF. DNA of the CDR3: TGTGCCAGCAGCAGCCGGGACAGGGAGTTGGATACGCAGTATTTT.